The clone carrying this TCR beta chain was seen only once. A much larger clone sits a single nucleotide away, making a read error possible. Other nucleotide sequences in the sample specify the same CDR3. Clones were read by immunoSEQ multiplex PCR, and TCRdb kept only the in-frame ones, dropping some. The sample has some 210,000 clones; around 80% are singletons. The entry originates in a study of blood T cell repertoires in COVID-19. The V and J ends lost 0 bases and 3 bases, in that order; junction bases with no gene match: 0. Germline V gene sequence: CDR1 SGHRS, CDR2 YFSETQ. The CDR3 has 14 amino acids. Participants came from fewer than 25 US areas, aged about 18 to 89 years. Participants' own reports of clinical history determined their cohort assignment.

V is TRBV5-1 and J is TRBJ1-2; 9 nucleotides match TRBD1. The sequence was obtained from a man aged 25 to 45 with acute COVID-19. The sample comprised PBMCs or T cells enriched from blood (not recorded which). The CDR3 reads CASSLGTGDYGYTF. The CDR3 nucleotides are TGCGCCAGCAGCTTGGGGACAGGGGACTATGGCTACACCTTC.